The source of this T cell receptor beta chain is a study of shared clonotypes between healthy human individuals. Study-wide results and limits: All-four-donor shared clonotypes had higher generation probabilities than non-shared clonotypes did. The rarefaction results pointed to incomplete sorted-subset sequencing despite large depth.

The repertoire was sequenced with immunoSEQ multiplex PCR; TCRdb's copy has only in-frame clones and lacks some. The data show approximately 720,000 clones, with 92% seen just once and 20% to 25% held by the top ten. Between the trimmed V and J ends, which lost 1 base and 9 bases, there was a span of 11 bases. The CDR3 totals 14 residues. Germline V lookup: CDR1 SGHRS, CDR2 YFSETQ. Positive CCR7 selection of CD45RO-negative cells yielded the naive CD8 cells, and terminally differentiated effector memory CD45RA+ cells were excluded. This clone was recorded once. What it binds is not known. The chain recombines TRBV5-1 with TRBJ1-6; unclear D gene. Sample: naive CD8+ T cells sorted from blood. The TCR sequence derives from a young man in good health. CDR3 nucleotides: TGCGCCAGCAGCTTGAAACCCGCGGGTTCACCCCTCCACTTT. Translated, it gives CASSLKPAGSPLHF. The complete variable domain, with remaining parts taken from reference TRBV5-1 and TRBJ1-6, reads KAGVTQTPRYLIKTRGQQVTLSCSPISGHRSVSWYQQTPGQGLQFLFEYFSETQRNKGNFPGRFSGRQFSNSRSEMNVSTLELGDSALYLCASSLKPAGSPLHFGNGTRLTVT.